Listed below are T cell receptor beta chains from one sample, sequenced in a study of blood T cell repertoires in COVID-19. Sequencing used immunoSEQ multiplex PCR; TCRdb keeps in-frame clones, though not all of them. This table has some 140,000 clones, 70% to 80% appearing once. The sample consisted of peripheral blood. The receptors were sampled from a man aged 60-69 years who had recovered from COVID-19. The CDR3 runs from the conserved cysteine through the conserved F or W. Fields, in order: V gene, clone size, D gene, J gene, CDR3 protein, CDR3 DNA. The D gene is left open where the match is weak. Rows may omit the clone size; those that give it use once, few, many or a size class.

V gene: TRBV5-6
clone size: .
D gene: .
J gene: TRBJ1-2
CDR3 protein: CASSLEGPRSNYGYTF
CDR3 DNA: TGTGCCAGCAGTCTGGAGGGACCCCGATCTAACTATGGCTACACCTTC

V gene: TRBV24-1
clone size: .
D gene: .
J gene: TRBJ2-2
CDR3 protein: CATSGDRVAPSANTGELFF
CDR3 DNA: TGTGCCACCAGTGGCGACCGGGTCGCTCCTTCCGCGAACACCGGGGAGCTGTTTTTT

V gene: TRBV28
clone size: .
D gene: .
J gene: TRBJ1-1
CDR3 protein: CASSLGTFEAFF
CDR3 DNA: TGTGCCAGCAGTTTAGGGACATTTGAAGCTTTCTTT

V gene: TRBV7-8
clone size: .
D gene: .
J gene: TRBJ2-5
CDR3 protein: CASTPEAGRRETQYF
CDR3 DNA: TGTGCCAGCACCCCTGAGGCAGGCCGGAGGGAGACCCAGTACTTC

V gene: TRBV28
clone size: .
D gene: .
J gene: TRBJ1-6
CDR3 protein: CASSLRQDNSPLHF
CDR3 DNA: TGTGCCAGCAGTTTGCGACAGGATAATTCACCCCTCCACTTT

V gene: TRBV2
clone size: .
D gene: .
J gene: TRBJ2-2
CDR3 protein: CASSPWTVNTGELFF
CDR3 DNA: TGTGCCAGCAGTCCCTGGACAGTTAACACCGGGGAGCTGTTTTTT

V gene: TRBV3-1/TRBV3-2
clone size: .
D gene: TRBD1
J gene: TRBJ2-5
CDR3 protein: CASRPRTGGQETQYF
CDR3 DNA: TGTGCCAGCAGACCCCGGACAGGGGGCCAAGAGACCCAGTACTTC

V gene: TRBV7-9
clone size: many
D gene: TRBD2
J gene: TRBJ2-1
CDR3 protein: CASSSKLAGAPWEQFF
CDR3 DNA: TGTGCCAGCAGCTCTAAACTAGCGGGAGCCCCCTGGGAGCAGTTCTTC

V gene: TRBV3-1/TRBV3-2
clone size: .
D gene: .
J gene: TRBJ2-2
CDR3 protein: CASSQGAGELFF
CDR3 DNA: TGTGCCAGCAGCCAGGGAGCCGGGGAGCTGTTTTTT

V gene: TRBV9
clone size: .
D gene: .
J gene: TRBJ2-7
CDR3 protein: CASSVGTGRSGWYEQYF
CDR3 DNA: TGTGCCAGCAGCGTAGGAACAGGGCGTAGCGGGTGGTACGAGCAGTACTTC

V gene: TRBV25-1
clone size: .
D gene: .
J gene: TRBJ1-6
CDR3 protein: CASSAALLSDSPLHF
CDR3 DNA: TGTGCCAGCAGTGCTGCTTTACTCTCGGATTCACCCCTCCACTTT

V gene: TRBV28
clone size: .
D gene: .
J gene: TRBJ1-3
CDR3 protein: CASRGASGNTIYF
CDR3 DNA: TGTGCCAGCAGGGGGGCGTCGGGAAACACCATATATTTT

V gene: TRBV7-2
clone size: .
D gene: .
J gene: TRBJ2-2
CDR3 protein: CASSSNGGTVTGELFF
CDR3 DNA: TGTGCCAGCAGCTCCAATGGGGGGACCGTCACCGGGGAGCTGTTTTTT

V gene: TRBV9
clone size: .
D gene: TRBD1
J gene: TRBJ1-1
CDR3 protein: CASSSQGGQGEAFF
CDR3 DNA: TGTGCCAGCAGCTCCCAGGGGGGACAGGGGGAAGCTTTCTTT

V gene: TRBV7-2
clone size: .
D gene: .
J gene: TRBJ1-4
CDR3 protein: CASSSDGGRKLFF
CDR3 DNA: TGTGCCAGCAGCTCGGACGGGGGAAGGAAACTGTTTTTT

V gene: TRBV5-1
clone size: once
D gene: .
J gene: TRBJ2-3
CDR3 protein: CASSLGSGFSTDTQYF
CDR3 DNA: TGCGCCAGCAGCTTGGGATCCGGGTTCAGCACAGATACGCAGTATTTT

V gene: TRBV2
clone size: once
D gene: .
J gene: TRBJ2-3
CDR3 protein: CASSEVAVFSTDTQYF
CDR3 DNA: TGTGCCAGCAGTGAAGTTGCGGTCTTTAGCACAGATACGCAGTATTTT

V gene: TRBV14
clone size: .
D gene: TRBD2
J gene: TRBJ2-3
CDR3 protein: CASSQMTSSTDTQYF
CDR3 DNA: TGTGCCAGCAGCCAAATGACTAGCAGCACAGATACGCAGTATTTT

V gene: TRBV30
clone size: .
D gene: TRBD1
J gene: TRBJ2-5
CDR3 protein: CAWSPNRGQTQYF
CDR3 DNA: TGTGCCTGGAGTCCGAACAGGGGACAGACCCAGTACTTC

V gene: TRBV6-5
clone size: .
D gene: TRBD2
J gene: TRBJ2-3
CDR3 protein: CASINGGGWDTQYF
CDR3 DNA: TGTGCCAGCATTAACGGGGGGGGATGGGATACGCAGTATTTT

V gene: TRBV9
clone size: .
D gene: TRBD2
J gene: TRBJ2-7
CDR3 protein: CASSVGSGSGYEQYF
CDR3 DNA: TGTGCCAGCAGCGTAGGTAGCGGGAGTGGGTACGAGCAGTACTTC

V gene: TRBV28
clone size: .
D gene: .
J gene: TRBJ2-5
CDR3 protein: CASSLSGQETQYF
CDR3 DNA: TGTGCCAGCAGTTTATCAGGGCAAGAGACCCAGTACTTC

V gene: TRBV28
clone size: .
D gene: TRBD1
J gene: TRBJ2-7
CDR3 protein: CASRTGQAYEQYF
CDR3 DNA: TGTGCCAGCAGGACCGGACAGGCCTACGAGCAGTACTTC

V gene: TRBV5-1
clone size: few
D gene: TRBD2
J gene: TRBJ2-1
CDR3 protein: CASSLVGTSGDYEQFF
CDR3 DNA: TGCGCCAGCAGCTTGGTCGGGACTAGCGGGGACTATGAGCAGTTCTTC

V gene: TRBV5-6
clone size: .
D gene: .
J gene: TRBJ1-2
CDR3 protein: CASIFGQRISNYGYTF
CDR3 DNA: TGTGCCAGCATTTTCGGACAGAGAATTTCTAACTATGGCTACACCTTC

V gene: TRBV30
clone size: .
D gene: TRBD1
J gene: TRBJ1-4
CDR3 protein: CAWSVGQGREKLFF
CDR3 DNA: TGTGCCTGGAGTGTCGGACAGGGGAGGGAAAAACTGTTTTTT

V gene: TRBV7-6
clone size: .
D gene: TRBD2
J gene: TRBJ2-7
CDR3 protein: CASRGGLAGENEQYF
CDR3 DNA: TGTGCCAGCAGGGGTGGACTAGCGGGAGAAAACGAGCAGTACTTC

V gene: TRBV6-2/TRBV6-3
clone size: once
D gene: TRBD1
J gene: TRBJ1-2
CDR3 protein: CASSPWTGEGYTF
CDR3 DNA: TGTGCCAGCAGTCCCTGGACAGGGGAAGGCTACACCTTC

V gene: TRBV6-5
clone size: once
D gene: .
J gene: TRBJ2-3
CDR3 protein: CASRPTRGADTQYF
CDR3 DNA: TGTGCCAGCAGGCCGACTAGGGGCGCAGATACGCAGTATTTT

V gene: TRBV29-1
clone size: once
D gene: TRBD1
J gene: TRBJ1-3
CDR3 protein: CSVALGQNSGNTIYF
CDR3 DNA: TGCAGCGTTGCCCTGGGACAGAACTCTGGAAACACCATATATTTT

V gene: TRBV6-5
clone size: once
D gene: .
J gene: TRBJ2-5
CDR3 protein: CASSYLGLPQETQYF
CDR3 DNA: TGTGCCAGCAGTTACTTGGGACTCCCCCAAGAGACCCAGTACTTC

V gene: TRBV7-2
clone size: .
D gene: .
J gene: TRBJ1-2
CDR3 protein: CASSSGQGYGYTF
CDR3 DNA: TGTGCCAGCAGCTCGGGACAAGGCTATGGCTACACCTTC

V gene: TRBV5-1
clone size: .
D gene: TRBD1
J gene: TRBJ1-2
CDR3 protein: CASSSTGVYGYTF
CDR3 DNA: TGCGCCAGCAGCTCGACAGGGGTCTATGGCTACACCTTC

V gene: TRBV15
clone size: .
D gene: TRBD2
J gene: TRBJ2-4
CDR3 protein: CATSRGEGGLDIQYF
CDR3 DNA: TGTGCCACCAGCAGAGGGGAGGGAGGGTTGGACATTCAGTACTTC

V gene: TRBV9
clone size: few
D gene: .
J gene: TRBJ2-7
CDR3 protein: CASSGDSFEQYF
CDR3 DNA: TGTGCCAGCAGCGGCGACAGTTTCGAGCAGTACTTC

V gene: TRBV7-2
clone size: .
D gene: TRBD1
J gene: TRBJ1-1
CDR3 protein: CASSWDRAGTEAFF
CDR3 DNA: TGTGCCAGCAGCTGGGACAGGGCCGGCACTGAAGCTTTCTTT

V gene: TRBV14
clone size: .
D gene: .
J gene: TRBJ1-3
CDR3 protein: CASSHTIEQVSSGNTIYF
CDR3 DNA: TGTGCCAGCAGCCACACGATAGAACAGGTCAGCTCTGGAAACACCATATATTTT

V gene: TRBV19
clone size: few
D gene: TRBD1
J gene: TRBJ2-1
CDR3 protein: CASSTGGYNEQFF
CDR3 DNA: TGTGCCAGTAGTACAGGGGGCTACAATGAGCAGTTCTTC

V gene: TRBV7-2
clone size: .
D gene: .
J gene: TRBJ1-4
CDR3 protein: CASSSSTNEKLFF
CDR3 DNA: TGTGCCAGCAGCTCCTCTACTAATGAAAAACTGTTTTTT

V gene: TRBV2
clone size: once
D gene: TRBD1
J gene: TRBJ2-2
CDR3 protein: CASTPGQGNTGELFF
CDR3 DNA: TGTGCCAGTACACCGGGACAGGGGAACACCGGGGAGCTGTTTTTT

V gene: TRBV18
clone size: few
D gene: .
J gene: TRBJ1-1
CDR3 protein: CASSPAGDTEAFF
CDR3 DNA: TGTGCCAGCTCACCTGCGGGGGATACTGAAGCTTTCTTT

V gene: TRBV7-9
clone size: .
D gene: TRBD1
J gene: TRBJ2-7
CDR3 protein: CASSLATGGKSYEQYF
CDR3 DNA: TGTGCCAGCAGCTTAGCTACAGGGGGAAAGTCCTACGAGCAGTACTTC

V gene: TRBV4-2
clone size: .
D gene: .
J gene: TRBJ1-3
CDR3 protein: CASSQDVGARNTIYF
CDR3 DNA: TGTGCCAGCAGCCAGGACGTGGGGGCGCGGAACACCATATATTTT

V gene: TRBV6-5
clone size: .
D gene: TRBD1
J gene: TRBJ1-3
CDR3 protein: CASRNRGSSGNTIYF
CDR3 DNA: TGTGCCAGCAGAAACAGGGGAAGCTCTGGAAACACCATATATTTT

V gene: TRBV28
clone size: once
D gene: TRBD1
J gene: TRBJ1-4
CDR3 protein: CASSPRQGAREKLFF
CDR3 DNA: TGTGCCAGCAGTCCGAGACAGGGAGCCAGGGAAAAACTGTTTTTT

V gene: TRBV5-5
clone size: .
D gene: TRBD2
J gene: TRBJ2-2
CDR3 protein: CASSLVVAGDTGELFF
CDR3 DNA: TGTGCCAGCAGCTTGGTGGTAGCGGGAGATACCGGGGAGCTGTTTTTT

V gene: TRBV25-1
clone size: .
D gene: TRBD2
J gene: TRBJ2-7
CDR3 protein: CASSDMTSGKVHEQYF
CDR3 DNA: TGTGCCAGCAGTGACATGACTAGCGGGAAGGTCCACGAGCAGTACTTC

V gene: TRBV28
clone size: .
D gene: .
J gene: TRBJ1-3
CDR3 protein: CASTLPGGSGNTIYF
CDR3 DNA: TGTGCCAGCACCTTGCCCGGGGGTTCCGGAAACACCATATATTTT

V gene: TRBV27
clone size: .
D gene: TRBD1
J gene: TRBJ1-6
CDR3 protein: CASRGQGMRSGSPLHF
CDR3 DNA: TGTGCCAGCAGGGGACAGGGGATGCGGTCGGGCTCACCCCTCCACTTT

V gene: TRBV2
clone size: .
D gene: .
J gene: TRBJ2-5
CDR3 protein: CASSDRGRDWEAQYF
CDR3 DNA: TGTGCCAGCAGTGATAGGGGCAGGGACTGGGAGGCTCAGTACTTC

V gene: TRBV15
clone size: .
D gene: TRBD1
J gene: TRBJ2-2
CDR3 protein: CATSTRRTGGTGELFF
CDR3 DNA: TGTGCCACCAGCACCCGGCGGACAGGCGGGACCGGGGAGCTGTTTTTT

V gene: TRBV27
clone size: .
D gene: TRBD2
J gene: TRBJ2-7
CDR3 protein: CASSSGLAGDYEQYF
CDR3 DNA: TGTGCCAGCAGTTCCGGACTAGCGGGAGACTACGAGCAGTACTTC

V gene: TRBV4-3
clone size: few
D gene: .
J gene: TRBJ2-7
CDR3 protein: CASSQDRQATSYEQYF
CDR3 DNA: TGCGCCAGCAGCCAAGATCGCCAGGCAACTTCCTACGAGCAGTACTTC

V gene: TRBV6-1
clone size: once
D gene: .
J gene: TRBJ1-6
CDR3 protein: CASSDDRPISSPLHF
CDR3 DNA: TGTGCCAGCAGTGATGACAGGCCCATAAGTTCACCCCTCCACTTT